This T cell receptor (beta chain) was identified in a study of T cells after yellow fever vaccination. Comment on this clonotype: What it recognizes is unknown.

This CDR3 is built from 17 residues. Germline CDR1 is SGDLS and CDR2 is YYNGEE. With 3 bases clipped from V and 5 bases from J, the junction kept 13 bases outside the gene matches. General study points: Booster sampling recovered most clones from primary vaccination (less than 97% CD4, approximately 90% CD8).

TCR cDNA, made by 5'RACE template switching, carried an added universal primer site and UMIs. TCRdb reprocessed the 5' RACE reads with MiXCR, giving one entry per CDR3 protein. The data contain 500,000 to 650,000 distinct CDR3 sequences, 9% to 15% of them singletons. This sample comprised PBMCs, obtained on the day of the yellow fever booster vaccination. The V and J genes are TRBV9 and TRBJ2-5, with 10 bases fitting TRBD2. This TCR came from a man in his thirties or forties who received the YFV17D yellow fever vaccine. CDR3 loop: CASSGTSGTLPGETQYF. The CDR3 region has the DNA TGTGCCAGCAGCGGCACTAGCGGGACCCTCCCCGGGGAGACCCAGTACTTC.